The sequence of this TCR beta chain was determined in a study of shared clonotypes between healthy human individuals. There are 14 residues in the CDR3. With 5 bases clipped from V and 4 bases from J, the junction kept 7 bases outside the gene matches. Germline V gene sequence: CDR1 MDHEN, CDR2 SYDVKM. An even split of each subset's genomic DNA across several immunoSEQ plates was performed. The repertoire was sequenced with immunoSEQ multiplex PCR; TCRdb's copy has only in-frame clones and lacks some. This repertoire shows about 480,000 clones, 60% to 80% found once; its top ten account for about an eighth.

The rearrangement joins TRBV28 to TRBJ1-2; 7 nucleotides match TRBD1. The material sequenced was PBMCs. The sequence derives from a middle-aged woman in good health. Some clones in this sample may be carry-over from other donors' samples. CDR3 amino acids: CASSRDREPYGYTF. The CDR3 coding sequence is TGTGCCAGCAGTCGAGACAGGGAACCCTATGGCTACACCTTC.